What follows describes a single TCR beta chain. As yet, its antigen is unknown. This entry belongs to a study of STAT5B mutations in CD4+ large granular lymphocyte leukemia. This CDR3 region has 16 residues. Germline CDR1 MGHDK, CDR2 SYGVNS. V shed 5 bases and J 4 bases; nucleotides not matched to a gene: 11. Study outcomes and limitations: Compared with healthy controls (2/35), patient top clones favored TRBV06 (8/27). Higher CD4+ than CD8+ T-LGLL clonality might reflect small sample size. Patient CD4-sorted repertoires stayed more clonal than healthy ones after leukemic-clone removal.

In the original processing: Lowest detectable productive clonotype frequency was 2.59 x 10-5. The repertoire was sequenced with immunoSEQ multiplex PCR; TCRdb's copy has only in-frame clones and lacks some. V and J calls and clone size are as listed in that table; D and trimming were resolved from the DNA. The sample lists 35,000 to 40,000 clones, 85% seen once, with 1% to 1.5% in the top ten. The chain links TRBV25-1 to TRBJ1-2; 9 bases are shared with TRBD1. This receptor was obtained from a human donor in good health. The sample taken for sequencing was CD4+ T cells from blood buffy coats. CDR3 bases: TGTGCCAGCAGTTCCGGGACAGGGCGAGTAGGCTATGGCTACACCTTC. It is translated as CASSSGTGRVGYGYTF.